Sequencing of this T cell receptor (beta chain) was carried out in a study of identical twins. Per the germline V gene, CDR1 is DFQATT and CDR2 is SNEGSKA (reference sequence). Trimming cost V 0 bases and J 5 bases; bases outside gene matches: 4. This CDR3 comprises 14 residues. Unique molecular identifiers were present on cDNA, and template switching added a universal primer site. A single record per CDR3 protein comes from TCRdb applying MiXCR to the 5' RACE reads. The sample holds 600,000 to 800,000 distinct CDR3 sequences; less than 25% are singletons and the top ten take 4% to 4.5%. These data also formed part of another study, on T cells expressing NK-cell markers.

V is TRBV20-1 and J is TRBJ2-7, with 10 bases that match TRBD1. The sequence was collected from a woman aged 18 to 35 in good health. The sample comprised PBMCs. Here the CDR3 reads CSARDLGTGDEQYF. CDR3 nucleotide sequence: TGCAGTGCTAGAGATCTTGGGACAGGGGACGAGCAGTACTTC.